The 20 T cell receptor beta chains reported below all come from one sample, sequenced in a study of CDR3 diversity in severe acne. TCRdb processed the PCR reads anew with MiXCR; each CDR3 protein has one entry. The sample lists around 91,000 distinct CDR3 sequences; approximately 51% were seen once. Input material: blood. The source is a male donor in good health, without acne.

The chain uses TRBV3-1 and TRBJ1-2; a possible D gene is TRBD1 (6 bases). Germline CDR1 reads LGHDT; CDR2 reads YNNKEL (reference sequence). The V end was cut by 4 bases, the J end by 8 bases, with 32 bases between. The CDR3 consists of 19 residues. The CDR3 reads CASSLRGGANTGEGKGYTF. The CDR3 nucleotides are TGTGCCAGCAGCCTACGAGGGGGGGCGAACACCGGGGAGGGGAAGGGCTACACCTTC.

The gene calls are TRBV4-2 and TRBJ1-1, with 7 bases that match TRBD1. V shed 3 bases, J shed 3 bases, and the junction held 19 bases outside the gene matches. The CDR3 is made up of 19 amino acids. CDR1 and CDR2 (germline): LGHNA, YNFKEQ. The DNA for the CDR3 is TGTGCCAGCAGCCAGAGACGGGGGGCAGGGGGAGAGGGTTACACTGAAGCTTTCTTT. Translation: CASSQRRGAGGEGYTEAFF.

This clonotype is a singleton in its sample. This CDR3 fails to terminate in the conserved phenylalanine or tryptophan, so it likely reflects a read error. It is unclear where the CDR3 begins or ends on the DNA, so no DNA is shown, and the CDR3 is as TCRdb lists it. The CDR3 is CASSLGGGQLDGYTFGS. The rearrangement uses TRBV5-1 and TRBJ2-5; the D call in the table, TRBD1, was not verified against the DNA. The germline V gene has CDR1 SGHRS and CDR2 YFSETQ. Ends included, the CDR3 has 17 residues.

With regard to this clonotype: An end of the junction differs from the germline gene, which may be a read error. CDR3 residues: CASSLPGRDIQYF. In nucleotides, the CDR3 is TGTGCCAGCAGCTTACCAGGGAGGGACATTCAGTACTTC. The chain is built from TRBV5-1 and TRBJ2-4, with 7 bases matching TRBD2. The V gene's germline CDR1 is SGHRS and CDR2 YFSETQ. The CDR3 consists of 13 residues.

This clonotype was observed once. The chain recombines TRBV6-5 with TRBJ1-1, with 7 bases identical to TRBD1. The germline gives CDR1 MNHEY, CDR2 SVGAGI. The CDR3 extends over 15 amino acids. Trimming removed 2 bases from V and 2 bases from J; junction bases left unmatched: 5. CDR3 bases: TGTGCCAGCAGTTACGAGGGGGCGATCAACACTGAAGCTTTCTTT. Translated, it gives CASSYEGAINTEAFF.

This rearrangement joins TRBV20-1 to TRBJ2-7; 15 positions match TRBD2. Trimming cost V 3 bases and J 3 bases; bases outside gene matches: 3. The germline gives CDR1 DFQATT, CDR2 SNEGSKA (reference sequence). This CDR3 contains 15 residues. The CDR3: CSASGGLAGGYEQYF. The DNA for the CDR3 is TGCAGTGCTAGTGGGGGACTAGCGGGAGGCTACGAGCAGTACTTC.

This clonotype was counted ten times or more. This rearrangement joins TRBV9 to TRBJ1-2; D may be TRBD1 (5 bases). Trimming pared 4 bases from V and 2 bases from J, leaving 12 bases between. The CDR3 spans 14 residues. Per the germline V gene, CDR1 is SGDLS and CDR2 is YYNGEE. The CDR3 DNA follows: TGTGCCAGCAGCCCCTCGGAGGGGAACTATGGCTACACCTTC. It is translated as CASSPSEGNYGYTF. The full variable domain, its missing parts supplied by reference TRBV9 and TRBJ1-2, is DSGVTQTPKHLITATGQRVTLRCSPRSGDLSVYWYQQSLDQGLQFLIQYYNGEERAKGNILERFSAQQFPDLHSELNLSSLELGDSALYFCASSPSEGNYGYTFGSGTRLTVV.

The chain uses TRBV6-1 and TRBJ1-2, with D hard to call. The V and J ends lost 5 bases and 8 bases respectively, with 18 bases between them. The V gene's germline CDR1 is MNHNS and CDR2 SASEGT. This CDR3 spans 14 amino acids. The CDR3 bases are TGTGCCAGCAGTTGTCCCGACACGTCCTTGGGCTACACCTTC. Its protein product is CASSCPDTSLGYTF.

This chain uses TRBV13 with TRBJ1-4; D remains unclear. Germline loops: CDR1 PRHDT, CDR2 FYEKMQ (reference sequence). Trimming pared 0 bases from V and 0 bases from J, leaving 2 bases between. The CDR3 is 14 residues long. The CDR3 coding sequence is TGTGCCAGCAGCTTAGGCCCAACTAATGAAAAACTGTTTTTT. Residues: CASSLGPTNEKLFF. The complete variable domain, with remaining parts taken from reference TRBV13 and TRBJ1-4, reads AAGVIQSPRHLIKEKRETATLKCYPIPRHDTVYWYQQGPGQDPQFLISFYEKMQSDKGSIPDRFSAQQFSDYHSELNMSSLELGDSALYFCASSLGPTNEKLFFGSGTQLSVL.

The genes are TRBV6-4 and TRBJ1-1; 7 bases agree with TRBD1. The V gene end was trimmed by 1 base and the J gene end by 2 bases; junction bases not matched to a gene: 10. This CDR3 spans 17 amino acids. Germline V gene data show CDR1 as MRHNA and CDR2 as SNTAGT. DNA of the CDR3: TGTGCCAGCAGTGACTTTAGTCGGGGGACAGCCAACACTGAAGCTTTCTTT. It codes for CASSDFSRGTANTEAFF.

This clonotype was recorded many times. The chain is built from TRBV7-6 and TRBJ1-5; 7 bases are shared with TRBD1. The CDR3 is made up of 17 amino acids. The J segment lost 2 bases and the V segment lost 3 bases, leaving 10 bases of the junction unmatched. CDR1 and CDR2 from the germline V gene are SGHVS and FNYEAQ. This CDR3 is CASSLYPGTDRNQPQHF. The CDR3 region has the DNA TGTGCCAGCAGCTTGTACCCCGGGACAGATCGCAATCAGCCCCAGCATTTT.

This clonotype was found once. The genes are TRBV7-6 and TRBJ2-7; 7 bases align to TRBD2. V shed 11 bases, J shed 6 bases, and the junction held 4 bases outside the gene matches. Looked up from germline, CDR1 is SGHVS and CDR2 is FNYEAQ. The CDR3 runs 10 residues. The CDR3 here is CAGGGGEQYF. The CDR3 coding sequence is TGTGCCGGGGGGGGGGGCGAGCAGTACTTC. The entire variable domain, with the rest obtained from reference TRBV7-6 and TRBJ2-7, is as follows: GAGVSQSPRYKVTKRGQDVALRCDPISGHVSLYWYRQALGQGPEFLTYFNYEAQQDKSGLPNDRFSAERPEGSISTLTIQRTEQRDSAMYRCAGGGGEQYFGPGTRLTVT.

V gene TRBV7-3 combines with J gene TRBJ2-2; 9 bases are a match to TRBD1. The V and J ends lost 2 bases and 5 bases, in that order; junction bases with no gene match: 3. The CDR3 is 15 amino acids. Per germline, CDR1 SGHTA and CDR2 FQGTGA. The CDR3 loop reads CASSLLQGATGELFF. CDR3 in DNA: TGTGCCAGCAGCTTACTACAGGGGGCGACCGGGGAGCTGTTTTTT.

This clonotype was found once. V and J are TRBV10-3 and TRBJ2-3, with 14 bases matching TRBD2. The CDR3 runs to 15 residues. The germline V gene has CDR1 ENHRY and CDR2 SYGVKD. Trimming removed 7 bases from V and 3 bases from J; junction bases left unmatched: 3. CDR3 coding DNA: TGTGCCATCAATCGACTAGCGGGAGGGACAGATACGCAGTATTTT. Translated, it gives CAINRLAGGTDTQYF.

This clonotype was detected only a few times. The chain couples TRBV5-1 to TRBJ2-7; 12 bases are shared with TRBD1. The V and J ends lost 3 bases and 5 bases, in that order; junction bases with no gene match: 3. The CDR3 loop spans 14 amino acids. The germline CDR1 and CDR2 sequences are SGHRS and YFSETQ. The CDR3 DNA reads TGCGCCAGCAGCTGGGGACAGGGGGCCGACGAGCAGTACTTC. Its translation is CASSWGQGADEQYF.

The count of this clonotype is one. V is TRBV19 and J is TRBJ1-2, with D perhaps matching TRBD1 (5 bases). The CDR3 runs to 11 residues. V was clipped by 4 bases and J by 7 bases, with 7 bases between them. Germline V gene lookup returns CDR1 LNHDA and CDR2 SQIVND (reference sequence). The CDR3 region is CASSTRAGYTF. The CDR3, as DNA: TGTGCCAGTAGTACCAGGGCTGGCTACACCTTC.

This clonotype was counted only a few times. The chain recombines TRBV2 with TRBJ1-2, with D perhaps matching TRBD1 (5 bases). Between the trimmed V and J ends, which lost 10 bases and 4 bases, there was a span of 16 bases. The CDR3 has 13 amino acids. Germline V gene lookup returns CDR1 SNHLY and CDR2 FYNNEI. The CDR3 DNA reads TGTGCCAACCAGTGGGGGGTGGGCTATGGCTACACCTTC. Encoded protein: CANQWGVGYGYTF.

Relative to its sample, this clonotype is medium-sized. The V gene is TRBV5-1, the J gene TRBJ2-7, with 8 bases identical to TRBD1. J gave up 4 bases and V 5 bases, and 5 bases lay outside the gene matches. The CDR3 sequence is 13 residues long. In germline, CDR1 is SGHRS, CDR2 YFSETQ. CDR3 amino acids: CASRRTGRYEQYF. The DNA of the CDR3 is TGCGCCAGCAGAAGGACAGGGCGGTACGAGCAGTACTTC.

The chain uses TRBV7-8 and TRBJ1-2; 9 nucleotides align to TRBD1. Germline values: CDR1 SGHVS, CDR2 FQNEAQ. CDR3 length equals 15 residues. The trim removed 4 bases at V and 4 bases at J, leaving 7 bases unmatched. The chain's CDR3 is CASSSATGGIYGYTF. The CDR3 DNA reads TGTGCCAGCAGCTCCGCGACAGGGGGAATCTATGGCTACACCTTC.

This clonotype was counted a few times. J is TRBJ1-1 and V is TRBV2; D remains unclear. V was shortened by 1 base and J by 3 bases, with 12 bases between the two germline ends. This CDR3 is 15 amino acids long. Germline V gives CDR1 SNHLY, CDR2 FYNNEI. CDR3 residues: CASSEGTWSDTEAFF. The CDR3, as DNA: TGTGCCAGCAGTGAAGGAACCTGGTCAGACACTGAAGCTTTCTTT. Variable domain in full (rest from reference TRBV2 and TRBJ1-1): EPEVTQTPSHQVTQMGQEVILRCVPISNHLYFYWYRQILGQKVEFLVSFYNNEISEKSEIFDDQFSVERPDGSNFTLKIRSTKLEDSAMYFCASSEGTWSDTEAFFGQGTRLTVV.